The 17 T cell receptor beta chains below were found in one sample sequenced in a study of cytomegalovirus exposure and HLA in healthy donors. 13 Jbeta primers and 60 Vbeta primers were used for the PCR. Sequenced by immunoSEQ multiplex PCR; TCRdb stores in-frame clones only, minus some. The listing contains 130,000 to 150,000 clones. The source material was PBMCs. Receptors originate from a man aged 40-49 years in good health and CMV-seronegative.

CDR3 sequence reads: CASSLDPRGYEQYF. CDR3 bases: TGTGCCAGCAGCTTGGACCCCCGGGGGTACGAGCAGTACTTC. The chain recombines TRBV5-6 with TRBJ2-7; weak D call: TRBD2 (6 bases). In germline, CDR1 is SGHDT, CDR2 YYEEEE. The ends were cut back, 0 bases at V and 4 bases at J, with 11 bases in the middle. This CDR3 has 14 residues. Full variable domain (rest looked up from reference TRBV5-6 and TRBJ2-7): DAGVTQSPTHLIKTRGQQVTLRCSPKSGHDTVSWYQQALGQGPQFIFQYYEEEERQRGNFPDRFSGHQFPNYSSELNVNALLLGDSALYLCASSLDPRGYEQYFGPGTRLTVT.

This chain joins TRBV28 and TRBJ2-2, with 12 bases that match TRBD1. This CDR3 comprises 16 residues. Germline values: CDR1 MDHEN, CDR2 SYDVKM. Trimming cost V 8 bases and J 5 bases; bases outside gene matches: 9. The CDR3 DNA is TGTGCCAGCGGGTTGGGACAGGGGGCGCTGACCGGGGAGCTGTTTTTT. It translates to CASGLGQGALTGELFF.

V is TRBV7-2 and J is TRBJ1-5; D is unresolved. This CDR3 spans 15 amino acids. Germline V gene sequence: CDR1 SGHTA, CDR2 FQGNSA. V shed 1 base and J shed 4 bases, with 11 bases lying between them. CDR3 region: CASSLGQTQNQPQHF. In DNA, the CDR3 is TGTGCCAGCAGCTTAGGGCAGACACAGAATCAGCCCCAGCATTTT.

The V call is TRBV5-1, the J call TRBJ2-5; D perhaps matches TRBD1 (5 bases). The CDR3 consists of 15 residues. Germline CDR1 reads SGHRS; CDR2 reads YFSETQ. The V end was cut by 4 bases, the J end by 1 base, with 14 bases between. CDR3 sequence: CASSPGSGRQETQYF. CDR3 in DNA: TGCGCCAGCAGCCCAGGGTCAGGCCGCCAAGAGACCCAGTACTTC.

The J gene is TRBJ2-5, the V gene TRBV2; the D gene is possibly TRBD1 (5 bases). Germline V gene lookup returns CDR1 SNHLY and CDR2 FYNNEI. The CDR3 extends over 14 amino acids. The V gene lost 0 bases and the J gene lost 4 bases, with 9 bases spanning the gap. The CDR3 reads CASSEAVQGETQYF. The CDR3 nucleotides read TGTGCCAGCAGTGAAGCCGTGCAGGGAGAGACCCAGTACTTC.

The genes are TRBV4-1 and TRBJ1-6; D is possibly TRBD1 (6 bases). This CDR3 region has 18 residues. The germline V gene has CDR1 MGHRA and CDR2 YSYEKL. Trimming pared 0 bases from V and 6 bases from J, leaving 18 bases between. This CDR3 reads CASSQDRSETGSNSPLHF. CDR3 nucleotides: TGCGCCAGCAGCCAAGATCGGTCGGAAACAGGGTCTAATTCACCCCTCCACTTT.

The V and J genes are TRBV7-3 and TRBJ1-2; 9 bases are a match to TRBD1. After removal of 4 bases from V and 2 bases from J, the junction contained 5 bases not matched to a gene. The CDR3 is 15 amino acids. The germline V gene has CDR1 SGHTA and CDR2 FQGTGA. The CDR3 reads CASSSTGTGNYGYTF. CDR3 nucleotide sequence: TGTGCCAGCAGCTCTACCGGGACAGGGAACTATGGCTACACCTTC.

This chain uses TRBV28 with TRBJ1-2; the match to TRBD1 covers 8 bases. The CDR3 has 16 residues. J lost 7 bases, V lost 2 bases, and 12 bases had no gene match. Germline CDR1 is MDHEN and CDR2 is SYDVKM. The CDR3 sequence is CASSLGVGRTGFGYTF. The DNA for the CDR3 is TGTGCCAGCAGTTTAGGCGTCGGCAGGACAGGGTTTGGCTACACCTTC.

The chain employs TRBV27 and TRBJ1-2; D might be TRBD1 (6 bases). Trimming pared 2 bases from V and 0 bases from J, leaving 13 bases between. The germline CDR1 and CDR2 sequences are MNHEY and SMNVEV (reference sequence). The CDR3 runs 16 residues. CDR3 sequence (DNA): TGTGCCAGCAGTTTAAGGGGGACGGGCTCTAACTATGGCTACACCTTC. Residues: CASSLRGTGSNYGYTF.

CDR3 DNA sequence: TGTGCCAGCAGCTTAACAGGGGGGGGCTACGAGCAGTACTTC. This gives the protein CASSLTGGGYEQYF. The gene calls are TRBV7-2 and TRBJ2-7; possibly TRBD1 for D (8 bases). CDR1 is SGHTA, CDR2 FQGNSA, per germline. V was pared by 2 bases and J by 3 bases, with 11 bases between. The CDR3 consists of 14 residues.

The chain uses TRBV4-1 and TRBJ1-6; 7 bases are a match to TRBD1. The V gene end was trimmed by 1 base and the J gene end by 7 bases; junction bases not matched to a gene: 4. This CDR3 has 15 residues. Per the germline V gene, CDR1 is MGHRA and CDR2 is YSYEKL. The CDR3 DNA reads as TGCGCCAGCAGCCAAGTAGGGGGCCTCAATTCACCCCTCCACTTT. This encodes CASSQVGGLNSPLHF.

This sequence joins TRBV7-9 and TRBJ2-3; 10 bases are shared with TRBD2. Germline V CDR1 and CDR2: SEHNR, FQNEAQ (reference sequence). The CDR3 loop spans 16 amino acids. V was pared by 5 bases and J by 13 bases, with 18 bases of the junction left unmatched. CDR3 region: CASSARLSGGPSDEYF. As DNA, the CDR3 is TGTGCCAGCAGCGCCCGACTTAGCGGGGGGCCCTCCGACGAGTATTTT.

J is TRBJ2-3 and V is TRBV7-3; TRBD2 agrees at 7 bases. The V and J ends lost 6 bases and 1 base, in that order; junction bases with no gene match: 22. Looked up from germline, CDR1 is SGHTA and CDR2 is FQGTGA. The CDR3 runs to 20 residues. CDR3 sequence reads: CASSQSRTRIDGSGTDTQYF. DNA for the CDR3: TGTGCCAGCAGTCAATCTCGGACTAGAATTGATGGGTCTGGCACAGATACGCAGTATTTT.

The chain combines TRBV19 with TRBJ2-1; D perhaps matches TRBD2 (6 bases). V lost 0 bases, J lost 2 bases, and 11 bases lay in between. CDR3 length: 16 amino acids. Germline V gene lookup returns CDR1 LNHDA and CDR2 SQIVND (reference sequence). The CDR3 sequence: CASSIEAAGPYNEQFF. CDR3 coding DNA: TGTGCCAGTAGTATAGAGGCAGCGGGCCCCTACAATGAGCAGTTCTTC.

The J gene is TRBJ2-5, the V gene TRBV6-5; 8 bases are shared with TRBD1. The closer fit of TRBJ2-7 to the DNA end suggests the J call may be wrong. The germline CDR1 and CDR2 sequences are MNHEY and SVGAGI. The CDR3 consists of 14 residues. CDR3 residues: CASSPRTGTYEQYF. The CDR3 DNA follows: TGTGCCAGCAGTCCGCGGACAGGGACCTACGAGCAGTACTTC.

The rearrangement links TRBV28 to TRBJ1-3; 7 positions match TRBD1. CDR1 and CDR2 (germline): MDHEN, SYDVKM. With V trimmed by 4 bases and J by 0 bases, 3 bases remained unmatched. The CDR3 totals 15 residues. The chain's CDR3 is CASSSTGTSGNTIYF. CDR3 nucleotides: TGTGCCAGCAGTTCGACAGGGACCTCTGGAAACACCATATATTTT.

This sequence joins TRBV7-9 and TRBJ2-3; D is ambiguous. The V and J ends lost 5 bases and 6 bases respectively, with 6 bases between them. CDR3 length: 11 residues. CDR1 and CDR2 (germline): SEHNR, FQNEAQ (reference sequence). The CDR3 DNA is TGTGCCAGCAGCCGACTGGATACGCAGTATTTT. Translated, it gives CASSRLDTQYF. Combining the CDR3 with reference TRBV7-9 and TRBJ2-3 gives the whole variable domain DTGVSQNPRHKITKRGQNVTFRCDPISEHNRLYWYRQTLGQGPEFLTYFQNEAQLEKSRLLSDRFSAERPKGSFSTLEIQRTEQGDSAMYLCASSRLDTQYFGPGTRLTVL.